This is a list of T cell receptor beta chains from one sample in a study of T-cell memory formation after mild COVID-19. Using its own MiXCR run on the 5' RACE reads, TCRdb lists one record per CDR3 protein. The sample has fewer than 350,000 distinct CDR3 sequences, 8% to 10% seen once. Sequenced input: PBMCs or a T cell subset sorted from them (not recorded which). The receptors originated from a man in his late teens or twenties who had mild COVID-19 (a few samples of this study predate the infection). Cell type and time point are not known. Both conserved end residues are part of each CDR3. A D gene is named only where the DNA matches it firmly. Expanded clones get a size class; other rows say once, few or many, or leave the size out.

J gene | clone size | V gene | D gene | CDR3 DNA | CDR3 protein
TRBJ2-1 | few | TRBV29-1 | NA | TGCAGCGTTGAGAAATTCTACACTCGCTCCTACAATGAGCAGTTCTTC | CSVEKFYTRSYNEQFF
TRBJ2-5 | many | TRBV12-3/TRBV12-4 | NA | TGTGCCAGCAGTCCCGGACTCCAAGAGACCCAGTACTTC | CASSPGLQETQYF
TRBJ1-1 | few | TRBV12-3/TRBV12-4 | NA | TGTGCCAGCAGCCCTGGGCGGGGATTGAACACTGAAGCTTTCTTT | CASSPGRGLNTEAFF
TRBJ1-2 | NA | TRBV5-1 | NA | TGCGCCAGCAGCTTAGCGGCTTCCCTCGGGGCTAACTATGGCTACACCTTC | CASSLAASLGANYGYTF
TRBJ1-2 | NA | TRBV7-9 | NA | TGTGCCAGCAGCCGAGGGCGGACGTATTACACCTTC | CASSRGRTYYTF
TRBJ2-6 | few | TRBV9 | NA | TGTGCCAGCAGCGGGTTGGGGTCTGGGGCCAACGTCCTGACTTTC | CASSGLGSGANVLTF
TRBJ1-1 | many | TRBV25-1 | NA | TGTGCCAGCAGTGACGGCTGGACTGAAGCTTTCTTT | CASSDGWTEAFF
TRBJ1-1 | few | TRBV18 | NA | TGTGCCAGCTCACCACCGAGCATGAGGCGCACTGAAGCTTTCTTT | CASSPPSMRRTEAFF
TRBJ2-4 | many | TRBV12-3/TRBV12-4 | TRBD1 | TGTGCCAGCAGTTTACGGGGACAGGGGGTCTCCAAAAACATTCAGTACTTC | CASSLRGQGVSKNIQYF
TRBJ1-2 | NA | TRBV6-2/TRBV6-3 | NA | TGTGCCAGCAGTGGCCAGTACTATGGCTACACCTTC | CASSGQYYGYTF
TRBJ1-3 | NA | TRBV7-2 | NA | TGTGCCAGCAGCCTTCCTTCTGGAAACACCATATATTTT | CASSLPSGNTIYF
TRBJ1-6 | few | TRBV5-1 | TRBD1 | TGCGCCAGCAGCAGGGACAGGGGCCGGAATTCACCCCTCCACTTT | CASSRDRGRNSPLHF
TRBJ1-6 | many | TRBV5-1 | TRBD1 | TGCGCCAGCAGCTCGGGACAGGGTAATTCACCCCTCCACTTT | CASSSGQGNSPLHF
TRBJ1-3 | few | TRBV20-1 | NA | TGCAGTGCTAGGAGTGTCCCACGCCACTCTGGAAACACCATATATTTT | CSARSVPRHSGNTIYF
TRBJ1-5 | few | TRBV29-1 | NA | TGCAGCGTTGAATTCGATAGCAATCAGCCCCAGCATTTT | CSVEFDSNQPQHF
TRBJ2-3 | few | TRBV19 | TRBD1 | TGTGCCAGTAGTATAGCGCGACAGGGGGGAAGCACAGATACGCAGTATTTT | CASSIARQGGSTDTQYF
TRBJ2-3 | NA | TRBV24-1 | NA | TGTGCCACCGGGGATGGCCCAGATACGCAGTATTTT | CATGDGPDTQYF
TRBJ2-5 | many | TRBV6-5 | NA | TGTGCCAGCACCCTCGGGGGAACCCAGTACTTC | CASTLGGTQYF
TRBJ1-2 | many | TRBV7-9 | NA | TGTGCCAGCAGCCCCTCCGACGGAATCTATGGCTACACCTTC | CASSPSDGIYGYTF
TRBJ1-2 | many | TRBV7-2 | TRBD1 | TGTGCCAGCAGCTCCGGGGGGACAGGCATGGCTAACTATGGCTACACCTTC | CASSSGGTGMANYGYTF
TRBJ1-1 | NA | TRBV27 | NA | TGTGCCAGCAGGCACCTTGGGGAAGCGGAAGCTTTCTTT | CASRHLGEAEAFF
TRBJ2-3 | few | TRBV7-9 | NA | TGTGCCAGCAGCGCGTGGACCGGAACTGTAACAGATACGCAGTATTTT | CASSAWTGTVTDTQYF
TRBJ1-1 | few | TRBV27 | NA | TGTGCCAGCAGTGTGGACGAAGCTTTCTTT | CASSVDEAFF
TRBJ2-1 | few | TRBV9 | NA | TGTGCCAGCAGCCCGGGCGGCCACCCTTACAATGAGCAGTTCTTC | CASSPGGHPYNEQFF
TRBJ2-5 | NA | TRBV7-8 | TRBD2 | TGTGCCAGCAGCCCTCGACTAGCGGGTCCCCCCGGGGAGACCCAGTACTTC | CASSPRLAGPPGETQYF
TRBJ2-3 | NA | TRBV29-1 | TRBD2 | TGCAGCGCCCAGACTAGCGGGGGACACACAGATACGCAGTATTTT | CSAQTSGGHTDTQYF
TRBJ1-1 | few | TRBV3-1 | NA | TGTGCCAGCAGCCTAAGAGCGGGCGGGTCCGCTGAAGCTTTCTTT | CASSLRAGGSAEAFF
TRBJ1-2 | few | TRBV4-3 | NA | TGCGCCAGCAGCCCCCCCCAGGCTAACTATGGCTACACCTTC | CASSPPQANYGYTF
TRBJ2-5 | few | TRBV7-9 | TRBD1 | TGTGCCAGCAGCTTAGGGGACAGAGGCTTGCGAGAGACCCAGTACTTC | CASSLGDRGLRETQYF
TRBJ2-5 | NA | TRBV7-3 | TRBD1 | TGTGCCAGCAGCTTAACGGGCAGGCAGGGGGCCCAGTACTTC | CASSLTGRQGAQYF
TRBJ2-7 | NA | TRBV25-1 | TRBD1 | TGTGCCAGCAGTGTCTTAGACAGGGTCTACGAGCAGTACTTC | CASSVLDRVYEQYF